One and the same sample provided the 6 T cell receptor beta chains below, sequenced in a study of shared clonotypes between healthy human individuals. TCRdb's table, derived via immunoSEQ multiplex PCR, lists solely in-frame clones and lacks some. The sample includes millions of clones, around 94% of them seen just once. Sample: naive CD4+ T cells sorted from blood. Subset defined: CD45RA+ positively selected. These receptors came from a man between 18 and 35 years old in good health.

The gene calls are TRBV6-1 and TRBJ1-4; D is possibly TRBD1 (6 bases). Germline CDR1 and CDR2: MNHNS and SASEGT. The CDR3 loop spans 13 amino acids. With 6 bases removed from V and 4 bases from J, the gap between germline ends came to 9 bases. CDR3 region: CASRGQINEKLFF. For the CDR3, the DNA is TGTGCCAGCAGAGGACAGATTAATGAAAAACTGTTTTTT.

The V gene is TRBV11-2, the J gene TRBJ1-2; D call uncertain. The CDR3 runs 15 residues. The V end was cut by 0 bases, the J end by 4 bases, with 12 bases between. The germline V gene has CDR1 SGHAT and CDR2 FQNNGV. CDR3 protein: CASSLEGLGRYGYTF. In DNA, the CDR3 is TGTGCCAGCAGCTTAGAGGGCTTAGGGCGCTATGGCTACACCTTC.

The gene calls are TRBV5-1 and TRBJ1-6; no definite D call. The CDR3 has 15 amino acids. The ends were cut back, 2 bases at V and 0 bases at J, with 6 bases in the middle. Germline assignment: CDR1 SGHRS and CDR2 YFSETQ. As DNA, the CDR3 is TGCGCCAGCAGCTTCGGCAACTCCTATAATTCACCCCTCCACTTT. It specifies CASSFGNSYNSPLHF.

The chain combines TRBV2 with TRBJ2-7, with D possibly TRBD1 on 5 matching bases. CDR1 is SNHLY, CDR2 FYNNEI, per germline. CDR3 size: 13 residues. Trimming took 6 bases from V and 7 from J, leaving 16 bases between them. The CDR3 protein is CASRPPQGREQYF. CDR3 sequence (DNA): TGTGCCAGCAGACCACCCCAGGGCCGGGAGCAGTACTTC.

The sample holds a few counts of this clone. This sequence joins TRBV11-2 and TRBJ2-1; TRBD1 agrees at 7 bases. The CDR3 totals 16 residues. V lost 4 bases to trimming and J lost 5 bases; unmatched junction nucleotides: 11. Germline CDR1 is SGHAT and CDR2 is FQNNGV. CDR3 region: CASSSTDRERDNEQFF. CDR3 sequence (DNA): TGTGCCAGCAGCTCGACCGACAGGGAACGGGACAATGAGCAGTTCTTC.

The rearrangement joins TRBV6-5 to TRBJ2-1, with TRBD2 as a possible D gene (6 bases). The CDR3 loop spans 14 amino acids. V was cut by 6 bases and J by 6 bases, with 15 bases left in between. CDR1 is MNHEY and CDR2 is SVGAGI in the germline V gene. The CDR3 spells CASRFGLSPNEQFF. The CDR3 nucleotides read TGTGCCAGCAGATTCGGACTAAGTCCCAATGAGCAGTTCTTC.